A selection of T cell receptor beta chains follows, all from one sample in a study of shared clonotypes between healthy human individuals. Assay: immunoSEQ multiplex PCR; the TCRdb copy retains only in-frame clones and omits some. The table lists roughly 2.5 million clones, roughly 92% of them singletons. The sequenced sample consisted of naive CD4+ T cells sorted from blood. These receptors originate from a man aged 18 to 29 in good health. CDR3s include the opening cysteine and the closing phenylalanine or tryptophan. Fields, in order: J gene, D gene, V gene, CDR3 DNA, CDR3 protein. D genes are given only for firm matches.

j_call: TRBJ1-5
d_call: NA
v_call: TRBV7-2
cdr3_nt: TGTGCCAGCAGCTTAGGGTACGGAAATCAGCCCCAGCATTTT
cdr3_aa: CASSLGYGNQPQHF

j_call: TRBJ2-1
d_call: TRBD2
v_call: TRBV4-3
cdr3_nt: TGCGCCAGCAGCCAAGAAGCGACACTAGCGGGAGGGGGTGAGCAGTTCTTC
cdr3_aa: CASSQEATLAGGGEQFF

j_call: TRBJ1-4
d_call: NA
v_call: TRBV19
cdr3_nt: TGTGCCAGTAGTATAGTGGGGGCAACTAATGAAAAACTGTTTTTT
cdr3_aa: CASSIVGATNEKLFF

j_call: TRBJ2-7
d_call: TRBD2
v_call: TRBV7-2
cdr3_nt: TGTGCCAGCAGCTTAGCTGCGGGGGGCTACGAGCAGTACTTC
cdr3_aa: CASSLAAGGYEQYF

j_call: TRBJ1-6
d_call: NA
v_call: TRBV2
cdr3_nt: TGTGCCAGCACCCAGGGAGGGCCCAATTCACCCCTCCACTTT
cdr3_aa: CASTQGGPNSPLHF

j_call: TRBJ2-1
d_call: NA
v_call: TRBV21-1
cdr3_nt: TGTGCCAGCAGCAAAGCCTCGTACAATGAGCAGTTCTTC
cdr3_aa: CASSKASYNEQFF

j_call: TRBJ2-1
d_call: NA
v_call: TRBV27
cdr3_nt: TGTGCCAGCAGTTTATCTTCAGCATTGACTGAGCGGAAGCAGTTCTTC
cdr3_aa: CASSLSSALTERKQFF

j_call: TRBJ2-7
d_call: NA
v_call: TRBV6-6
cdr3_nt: TGTGCCAGCAGTTATTCCGCCGGGGGTAAAGTCTACGAGCAGTACTTC
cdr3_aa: CASSYSAGGKVYEQYF

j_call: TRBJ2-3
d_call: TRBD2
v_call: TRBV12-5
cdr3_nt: TGTGCTAGTGGTTTGCCCCGAAAAACTAGCGGGAACACAGATACGCAGTATTTT
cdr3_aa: CASGLPRKTSGNTDTQYF

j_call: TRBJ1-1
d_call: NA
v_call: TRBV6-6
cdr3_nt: TGTGCCAGCAGTCGCCCGAGCACTGAAGCTTTCTTT
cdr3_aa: CASSRPSTEAFF